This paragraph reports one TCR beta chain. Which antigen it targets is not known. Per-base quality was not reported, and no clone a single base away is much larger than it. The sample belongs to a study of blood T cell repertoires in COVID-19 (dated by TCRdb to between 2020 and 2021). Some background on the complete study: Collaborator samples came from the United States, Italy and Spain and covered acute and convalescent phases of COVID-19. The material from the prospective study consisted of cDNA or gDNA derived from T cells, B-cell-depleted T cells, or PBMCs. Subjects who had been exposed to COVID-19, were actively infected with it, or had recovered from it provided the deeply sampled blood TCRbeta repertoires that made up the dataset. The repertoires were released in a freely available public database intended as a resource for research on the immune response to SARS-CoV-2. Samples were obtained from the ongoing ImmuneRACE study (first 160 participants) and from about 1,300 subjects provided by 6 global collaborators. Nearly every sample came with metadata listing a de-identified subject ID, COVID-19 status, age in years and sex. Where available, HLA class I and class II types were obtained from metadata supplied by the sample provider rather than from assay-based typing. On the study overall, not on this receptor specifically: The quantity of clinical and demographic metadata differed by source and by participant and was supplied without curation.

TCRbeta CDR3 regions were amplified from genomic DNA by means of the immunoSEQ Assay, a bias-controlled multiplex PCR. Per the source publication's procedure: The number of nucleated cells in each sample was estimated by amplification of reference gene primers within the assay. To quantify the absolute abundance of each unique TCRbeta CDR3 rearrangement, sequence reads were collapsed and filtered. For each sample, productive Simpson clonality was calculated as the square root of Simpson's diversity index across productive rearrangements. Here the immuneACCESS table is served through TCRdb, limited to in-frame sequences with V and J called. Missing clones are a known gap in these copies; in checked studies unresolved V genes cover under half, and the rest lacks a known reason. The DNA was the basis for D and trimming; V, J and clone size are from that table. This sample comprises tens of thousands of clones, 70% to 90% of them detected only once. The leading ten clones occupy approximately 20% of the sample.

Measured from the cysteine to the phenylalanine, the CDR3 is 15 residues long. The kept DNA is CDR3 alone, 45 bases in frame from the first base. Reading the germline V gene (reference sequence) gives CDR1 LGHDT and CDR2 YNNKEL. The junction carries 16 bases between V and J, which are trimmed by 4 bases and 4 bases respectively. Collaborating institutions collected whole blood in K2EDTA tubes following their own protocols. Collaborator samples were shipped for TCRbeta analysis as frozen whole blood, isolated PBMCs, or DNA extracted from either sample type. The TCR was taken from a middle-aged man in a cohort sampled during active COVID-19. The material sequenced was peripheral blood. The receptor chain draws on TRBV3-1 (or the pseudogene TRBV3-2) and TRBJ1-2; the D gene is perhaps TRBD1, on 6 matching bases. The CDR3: CASSPRSGQIYGYTF. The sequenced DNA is TGTGCCAGCAGCCCCAGGTCTGGACAGATCTATGGCTACACCTTC.